This TCR beta chain is from a study of cytomegalovirus exposure and HLA in healthy donors. As to this clone: The antigen is not known.

General study results and limits: The study flagged about 160 TCR beta chains as cytomegalovirus-associated. With high specificity and sensitivity, the classifier reportedly diagnosed cytomegalovirus status.

13 Jbeta primers and 60 Vbeta primers were used for the PCR. In the authors' methods: As a later analysis found, there were 70 million to 100 million unique TCR beta chains, of which roughly 11 million were shared. Data came from immunoSEQ multiplex PCR; TCRdb stores just in-frame clones and leaves some out. V, J and clone size reflect that table, while D and trimming were determined from the DNA. The sample has approximately 160,000 clones; over 70% are singletons. The receptor's source is a male donor in good health and CMV-seropositive. The sample comprised PBMCs.

The CDR3, as DNA: TGTGCCAGCAGTTACCAGACAGGGGCCAACTACGAGCAGTACTTC. Its protein is CASSYQTGANYEQYF. The chain combines TRBV6-5 with TRBJ2-7, with 8 bases aligning to TRBD1. The CDR3 runs 15 residues. The germline V gene has CDR1 MNHEY and CDR2 SVGAGI. The V and J ends lost 2 bases and 3 bases, in that order; junction bases with no gene match: 6.